These 3 T cell receptor beta chains were all obtained from the same sample, sequenced in a study of beta chain features in type 1 diabetes (dated by TCRdb to the late 2010s). Here is what the overall study found, with its caveats: In all four CD4+ subsets, TCRB CDR3 length was moderately but significantly shorter in type 1 diabetes patients.

The library was made by the immunoSEQ multiplex PCR assay. The entire isolated RNA was reverse transcribed using the High Capacity cDNA Reverse Transcription Kit, and thus expressed TCRB transcripts were sequenced. Here the immuneACCESS table is served through TCRdb, limited to in-frame sequences with V and J called. Missing clones are a known gap in these copies; in checked studies unresolved V genes cover under half, and the rest lacks a known reason. The sample table lists around 260,000 clones, around 21% of them with a count of one. The ten largest clones add up to roughly 0.028% of the sample. Their antigens remain unidentified. Sequencing was carried out using naive CD4+ T cells from blood. Interpreted using the paper, the cell subset or site label stands for: true naive CD4+ T cells. Receptors were obtained from a middle-aged woman with type 1 diabetes.

This clone came up a few times. The gene calls are TRBV30 and TRBJ1-1, with 9 bases that match TRBD1. The CDR3 has 14 residues. Germline V gene lookup returns CDR1 GTSNPN and CDR2 SVGIG (reference sequence). Trimming removed 1 base from V and 5 bases from J; junction bases left unmatched: 5. The CDR3 sequence is CAWSGDRGITEAFF. CDR3 sequence (DNA): TGTGCCTGGAGTGGTGACAGGGGGATTACTGAAGCTTTCTTT.

This sequence joins TRBV5-1 and TRBJ2-7, with 9 bases fitting TRBD1. Germline V CDR1 and CDR2: SGHRS, YFSETQ. The CDR3 runs to 14 residues. V gave up 4 bases and J gave up 5 bases; unmatched junction bases: 7. The DNA of the CDR3 is TGCGCCAGCAGCCCGGACAGGGGATTCGACGAGCAGTACTTC. Translating gives CASSPDRGFDEQYF.

The chain combines TRBV20-1 with TRBJ2-7; D possibly corresponds to TRBD2 (5 bases). The CDR3 has 11 residues. Germline CDR1 DFQATT, CDR2 SNEGSKA (reference sequence). Trimming pared 3 bases from V and 3 bases from J, leaving 6 bases between. The CDR3 nucleotides read TGCAGTGCTAGCGGGGTCTACGAGCAGTACTTC. Protein sequence: CSASGVYEQYF.